These 22 T cell receptor beta chains share one sample of origin, sequenced in a study of identical twins. TCRdb recomputed calls from the 5' RACE reads with MiXCR, one row per CDR3 protein. The table lists nearly 650,000 distinct CDR3 sequences, around 7.5% of them singletons. This sample was shared with a second study, whose subject was yellow fever vaccine responses in identical twins.

Sequencing was done on a sample of PBMCs. These receptors all come from a woman younger than 30 in good health.

The CDR3 DNA is TGTGCCAGCAGTCATCCCCCACGGGGGTACGAGCAGTACGTC. Translated, it gives CASSHPPRGYEQYV. The V gene is TRBV11-2, the J gene TRBJ2-7, with a possible D match to TRBD2 (6 bases). Trimming cost V 6 bases and J 4 bases, with 16 bases left between them. CDR3 length: 14 residues. Germline V gene sequence: CDR1 SGHAT, CDR2 FQNNGV.

This clonotype came up a few times. The V gene is TRBV6-5, the J gene TRBJ2-1, with 9 bases identical to TRBD1. Germline lookup yields CDR1 MNHEY and CDR2 SVGAGI. J lost 8 bases, V lost 2 bases, and 7 bases had no gene match. The CDR3 has 15 amino acids. CDR3 DNA: TGTGCCAGCAGTTACCGGGACAGGGTGACGGATGAGCAGTTCTTC. This gives the protein CASSYRDRVTDEQFF.

This clonotype has a handful of counts. This chain links TRBV20-1 with TRBJ1-1; D uncertain. In germline, CDR1 is DFQATT, CDR2 SNEGSKA (reference sequence). The CDR3 covers 11 residues. The V gene lost 3 bases and the J gene lost 5 bases, with 7 bases spanning the gap. CDR3 sequence reads: CSASTITEAFF. The CDR3 DNA reads TGCAGTGCTAGTACGATAACTGAAGCTTTCTTT.

At least ten counts were recorded for this clonotype. This chain connects TRBV28 to TRBJ2-7; 7 positions agree with TRBD2. The junction had 6 bases not matched to a gene; V was cut back by 1 base and J by 3 bases. Germline CDR1 reads MDHEN; CDR2 reads SYDVKM. The CDR3 has 15 amino acids. The CDR3 nucleotides are TGTGCCAGCAGTTTATTGTCTAGCGGACGCTACGAGCAGTACTTC. It translates to CASSLLSSGRYEQYF.

The V and J genes are TRBV2 and TRBJ1-3; D might be TRBD1 (5 bases). V was clipped by 3 bases and J by 0 bases, with 9 bases between them. Looked up from germline, CDR1 is SNHLY and CDR2 is FYNNEI. The CDR3 has 15 residues. The CDR3 DNA reads as TGTGCCAGCAGTGACCCAGGGTTCTCTGGAAACACCATATATTTT. This codes for CASSDPGFSGNTIYF.

The rearrangement links TRBV6-5 to TRBJ2-1; D ambiguous. Germline V lookup: CDR1 MNHEY, CDR2 SVGAGI. The CDR3 runs to 16 residues. The ends were cut back, 0 bases at V and 8 bases at J, with 17 bases in the middle. CDR3 in amino acids: CASSYSFTNARDEQFF. In nucleotides, the CDR3 is TGTGCCAGCAGTTACTCGTTTACCAACGCTCGGGATGAGCAGTTCTTC.

This clonotype has more than one count but fewer than ten. The rearrangement uses TRBV6-6 and TRBJ2-5; D unresolved. The ends were cut back, 1 base at V and 9 bases at J, with 12 bases in the middle. The germline V gene encodes CDR1 MNHNY and CDR2 SVGAGI (reference sequence). The CDR3 contains 13 residues. CDR3 nucleotide sequence: TGTGCCAGCAGTTACTTCTCTGCCGAGGCCCAGTACTTC. It specifies CASSYFSAEAQYF.

The table lists this clonotype with many counts. The chain employs TRBV6-1 and TRBJ2-2, with unresolved D. Germline CDR1 reads MNHNS; CDR2 reads SASEGT. This CDR3 region has 13 residues. V dropped 7 bases and J dropped 2 bases, with 8 bases sitting between them. The CDR3 spells CASKDTNTGELFF. The CDR3 nucleotides are TGTGCCAGCAAAGACACTAACACCGGGGAGCTGTTTTTT.

This clonotype was recorded a few times. The CDR3 spells CATSRTGTSSFSYNEQFF. DNA of the CDR3: TGTGCCACCAGCAGGACCGGGACTAGCTCGTTCTCCTACAATGAGCAGTTCTTC. The V gene is TRBV15, the J gene TRBJ2-1; 9 nucleotides match TRBD2. CDR1 is LNHNV, CDR2 YYDKDF, per germline (reference sequence). The CDR3 has 18 amino acids. The junction had 9 bases not matched to a gene; V was cut back by 3 bases and J by 0 bases. Looking up the rest from reference TRBV15 and TRBJ2-1 gives the full variable domain: DAMVIQNPRYQVTQFGKPVTLSCSQTLNHNVMYWYQQKSSQAPKLLFHYYDKDFNNEADTPDNFQSRRPNTSFCFLDIRSPGLGDTAMYLCATSRTGTSSFSYNEQFFGPGTRLTVL.

This clonotype showed up many times. The chain uses TRBV20-1 and TRBJ1-2; D perhaps matches TRBD1 (6 bases). CDR3 length equals 13 residues. The ends were cut back, 4 bases at V and 6 bases at J, with 15 bases in the middle. In germline, CDR1 is DFQATT, CDR2 SNEGSKA (reference sequence). The CDR3 DNA reads TGCAGTGCTACAAAACAGGGTCCGGATGGCTACACCTTC. Its protein product is CSATKQGPDGYTF.

V gene TRBV12-3 or TRBV12-4 combines with J gene TRBJ2-7, with D hard to call. V lost 4 bases and J 3 bases, leaving 7 bases between the germline ends. This CDR3 comprises 12 residues. The CDR3 sequence is CASSSWDYEQYF. CDR3 nucleotides: TGTGCCAGCAGTTCCTGGGACTACGAGCAGTACTTC.

The chain carries TRBV2 and TRBJ2-5; 9 bases map to TRBD1. CDR1 and CDR2 (germline): SNHLY, FYNNEI. The CDR3 is made up of 14 amino acids. The V gene end was trimmed by 6 bases and the J gene end by 3 bases; junction bases not matched to a gene: 5. The CDR3 DNA reads as TGTGCCAGCAGGGGACAGGGCGGGGAAGAGACCCAGTACTTC. Translation: CASRGQGGEETQYF.

V usage is TRBV6-5 and J usage is TRBJ2-7; the match to TRBD2 covers 10 bases. The CDR3 extends over 14 amino acids. Germline assignment: CDR1 MNHEY and CDR2 SVGAGI. V trimming: 2 bases; J trimming: 4 bases; junction bases outside the gene matches: 2. CDR3 sequence (DNA): TGTGCCAGCAGTTACCTAGCGGGAGATTACGAGCAGTACTTC. Encoded protein: CASSYLAGDYEQYF.

This clonotype occurred many times. The gene calls are TRBV12-3 or TRBV12-4 and TRBJ1-6; a possible D gene is TRBD1 (6 bases). The CDR3 sequence is 13 residues long. The V and J ends lost 3 bases and 11 bases respectively, with 11 bases between them. The CDR3 coding sequence is TGTGCCAGCAGTTTGGACAGACAAACACCCCTCCACTTT. Encoded protein: CASSLDRQTPLHF.

This clonotype has more than one count but fewer than ten. This chain connects TRBV6-1 to TRBJ1-5; 11 bases fit TRBD1. There are 16 residues in the CDR3. The germline CDR1 and CDR2 sequences are MNHNS and SASEGT. V lost 6 bases to trimming and J lost 4 bases; unmatched junction nucleotides: 8. The CDR3 DNA follows: TGTGCCAGCAGACCATCGGGACAGGGGGAAAATCAGCCCCAGCATTTT. Protein sequence: CASRPSGQGENQPQHF.

For the CDR3, the DNA is TGCAGCGTCTCCGACGACAGGATCAGGGGGGGGACCCAGTACTTC. Translated, it gives CSVSDDRIRGGTQYF. The chain couples TRBV29-1 to TRBJ2-5; D might be TRBD1 or TRBD2, each matching 7 bases. Germline CDR1 reads SQVTM; CDR2 reads ANQGSEA. With 6 bases removed from V and 7 bases from J, the gap between germline ends came to 24 bases. This CDR3 comprises 15 residues. The whole variable domain, filled in from reference TRBV29-1 and TRBJ2-5, reads SAVISQKPSRDICQRGTSLTIQCQVDSQVTMMFWYRQQPGQSLTLIATANQGSEATYESGFVIDKFPISRPNLTFSTLTVSNMSPEDSSIYLCSVSDDRIRGGTQYFGPGTRLLVL.

This clonotype was counted ten times or more. The genes are TRBV12-3 or TRBV12-4 and TRBJ1-1; D may be TRBD1 (5 bases). There are 14 residues in the CDR3. Deletions cut 6 bases from V and 4 bases from J, with 15 bases between. The CDR3 DNA follows: TGTGCCAGCAGCAAAGACGGGGGGATCACTGAAGCTTTCTTT. It is translated as CASSKDGGITEAFF.

The chain is built from TRBV5-1 and TRBJ2-3; D is unclear. Trimming stripped 0 bases from V and 3 bases from J, with 23 bases between. This CDR3 is 19 amino acids long. The germline CDR1 and CDR2 sequences are SGHRS and YFSETQ. CDR3 sequence: CASSLGNYWVRRITDTQYF. The CDR3 DNA reads TGCGCCAGCAGCTTGGGGAATTATTGGGTTAGGAGAATTACAGATACGCAGTATTTT.

The V call is TRBV18, the J call TRBJ2-1, with 7 nucleotides matching TRBD2. Germline CDR1 is KGHSH and CDR2 is LQKENI. The trim removed 6 bases at V and 7 bases at J, leaving 15 bases unmatched. The CDR3 is 16 residues long. This CDR3 reads CASSLNRGGSWNEQFF. The CDR3 nucleotides read TGTGCCAGCTCCTTAAACCGCGGGGGTTCCTGGAATGAGCAGTTCTTC.

This clonotype was seen at least ten times. This sequence joins TRBV6-1 and TRBJ1-5; D is unclear. CDR3 length: 14 residues. Germline loops: CDR1 MNHNS, CDR2 SASEGT. The V gene lost 4 bases and the J gene lost 1 base, with 8 bases spanning the gap. CDR3 nucleotides: TGTGCCAGCAGTGGCATAAACAGCAATCAGCCCCAGCATTTT. Encoded protein: CASSGINSNQPQHF.

This chain links TRBV2 with TRBJ1-1; D possibly corresponds to TRBD1 (5 bases). Germline V lookup: CDR1 SNHLY, CDR2 FYNNEI. The CDR3 sequence is 15 residues long. Trimming removed 4 bases from V and 3 bases from J, with 15 bases in between. CDR3 in amino acids: CASSGLSSGDTEAFF. Here the CDR3 DNA reads TGTGCCAGCAGTGGGCTCTCCTCGGGGGACACTGAAGCTTTCTTT.

This clonotype was observed a few times. The chain couples TRBV25-1 to TRBJ2-1; the match to TRBD1 covers 11 bases. V lost 4 bases to trimming and J lost 8 bases; unmatched junction nucleotides: 7. Germline V gene sequence: CDR1 MGHDK, CDR2 SYGVNS. This CDR3 comprises 15 residues. The CDR3 sequence: CASSAGTGGNYEQFF. The CDR3, as DNA: TGTGCCAGCAGTGCCGGGACAGGGGGGAATTATGAGCAGTTCTTC.